This TCR beta chain was sequenced for a study of cytomegalovirus exposure and HLA in healthy donors. Study conclusions and caveats: A later analysis found first-cohort TCR clusters tended to co-occur in the approximately 110 validation repertoires. In vitro checks showed that a few CMV-associated chains really do target CMV antigens. Diagnosis of cytomegalovirus status made by the classifier reportedly showed high specificity and sensitivity.

This CDR3 comprises 17 residues. Germline V lookup: CDR1 SQVTM, CDR2 ANQGSEA. Trimming cost V 5 bases and J 0 bases; bases outside gene matches: 10. The table came from immunoSEQ multiplex PCR; TCRdb's copy has only in-frame clones and leaves some out. This table has some 150,000 clones, about 86% appearing once. Points on this clone: What it recognizes is unknown.

Sequenced material: PBMCs. This TCR was recovered from a human donor in good health. J is TRBJ2-4 and V is TRBV29-1; 10 positions agree with TRBD2. The CDR3 region has the DNA TGCAGCGTTACCGGACTAGCGGCCCAGCTAGCCAAAAACATTCAGTACTTC. Its protein is CSVTGLAAQLAKNIQYF.